This TCR beta chain was captured by sequencing in a study of CD8 T cells in ankylosing spondylitis. General study findings and limits: Apparently characteristic of ankylosing spondylitis blood was a TCR beta motif (roughly eight highly homologous variants). Disease-linked clones displayed a CD8+ phenotype and appeared relatively rarely in peripheral blood. Reactive arthritis synovial fluid and blood previously showed some of these motif variants. According to the report, clones linked to the disease were significantly enriched in matched synovial fluid samples taken from ankylosing spondylitis patients.

Molecular-barcoded quantitative 5'-RACE produced these TCR beta libraries. Via MiXCR, TCRdb re-called the 5' RACE reads, giving one row per CDR3 protein. The data hold some 450,000 distinct CDR3 sequences, with roughly 15% observed a single time. The V and J ends lost 6 bases and 2 bases respectively, with 17 bases between them. Germline V CDR1 and CDR2: DFQATT, SNEGSKA (reference sequence). This CDR3 has 14 residues. Of note for this clonotype: The antigen remains unidentified.

Material for sequencing was blood, either unsorted or a sorted T cell fraction (not recorded which). The receptor's source is a male donor with ankylosing spondylitis. V usage is TRBV20-1 and J usage is TRBJ2-7, with a tentative D call TRBD2 (6 bases). CDR3 sequence: CSANDLGGPYEQYF. The DNA for the CDR3 is TGCAGTGCCAATGACCTTGGAGGGCCCTACGAGCAGTACTTC.